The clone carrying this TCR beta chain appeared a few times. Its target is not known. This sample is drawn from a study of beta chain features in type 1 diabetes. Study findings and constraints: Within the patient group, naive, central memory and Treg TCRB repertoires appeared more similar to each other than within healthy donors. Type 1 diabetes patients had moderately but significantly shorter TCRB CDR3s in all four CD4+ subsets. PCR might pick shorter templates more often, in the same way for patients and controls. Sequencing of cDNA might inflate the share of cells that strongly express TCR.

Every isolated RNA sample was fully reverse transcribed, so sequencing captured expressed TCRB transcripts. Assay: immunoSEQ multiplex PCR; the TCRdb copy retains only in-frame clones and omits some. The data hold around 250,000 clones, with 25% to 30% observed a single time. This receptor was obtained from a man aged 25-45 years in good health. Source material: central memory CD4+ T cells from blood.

The CDR3 nucleotides read TGCAGCGTTGAGGCGGGAAGACCCGTTGGACGTGGTGAGCAGTTCTTC. This sequence encodes CSVEAGRPVGRGEQFF. V and J are TRBV29-1 and TRBJ2-1, with a possible D match to TRBD2 (6 bases). This CDR3 spans 16 amino acids. V was cut by 3 bases and J by 9 bases, with 24 bases left in between. Germline V CDR1 and CDR2: SQVTM, ANQGSEA.